This T cell receptor beta chain was identified in a study of cytomegalovirus exposure and HLA in healthy donors. The V gene's germline CDR1 is SGHDT and CDR2 YYEEEE. The CDR3 runs 14 residues. Trimming removed 2 bases from V and 2 bases from J, with 8 bases in between. To note about this clone: The antigen is undetermined.

Donors counted as nominally healthy when sampled, yet unrecorded immune exposures were likely. General observations from the study: Earlier analysis looked at TCR beta V segments, and most were productive about 87% or about 30% of the time. A cluster of highly shared sequence variants was likely a sequencing artifact. Most CMV-associated TCR beta chains were later found to appear HLA-restricted.

This PCR relied on a set of 60 Vbeta primers and 13 Jbeta primers. Sequenced by immunoSEQ multiplex PCR; TCRdb stores in-frame clones only, minus some. The sample has around 140,000 clones; roughly 78% are singletons. This clonotype was obtained from a man aged 45-60 years in good health and CMV-seropositive. The chain has TRBV5-6 and TRBJ1-3; TRBD1 is a possible D gene (5 bases). Sequencing was done on a sample of PBMCs. The CDR3 region has the DNA TGTGCCAGCAGCTTTGGGGGGGCTGGAAACACCATATATTTT. Translation: CASSFGGAGNTIYF.